A selection of T cell receptor beta chains follows, all from one sample in a study of Ad26.COV2.S vaccination and SARS-CoV-2 variants. The data were produced by immunoSEQ multiplex PCR, yet TCRdb's version contains in-frame clones alone and is incomplete. The sample carries roughly 700,000 clones, around 92% recorded once. The sample in question was peripheral blood, obtained in a trial of Ad26.COV2.S vaccine versus placebo. Receptor source: a person between 18 and 65 years old who received the Ad26.COV2.S COVID-19 vaccine or a placebo. The CDR3 runs from the conserved cysteine through the conserved F or W. The D gene is left open where the match is weak. Not all rows give a size; the values are once, few, many and, for expanded clones, a class.

d_call: NA; v_call: TRBV30; clone_size: NA; j_call: TRBJ2-6; cdr3_nt: TGTGCCTGGAGTTCTGGGGCCAACGTCCTGACTTTC; cdr3_aa: CAWSSGANVLTF
d_call: NA; v_call: TRBV7-9; clone_size: NA; j_call: TRBJ1-1; cdr3_nt: TGTGCCAGCAGCTCCGGGGCTGTAATTGAAGCTTTCTTT; cdr3_aa: CASSSGAVIEAFF
d_call: NA; v_call: TRBV29-1; clone_size: NA; j_call: TRBJ2-1; cdr3_nt: TGCAGCGTTGAACAGGGTGGAGATGAGCAGTTCTTC; cdr3_aa: CSVEQGGDEQFF
d_call: NA; v_call: TRBV7-9; clone_size: NA; j_call: TRBJ1-3; cdr3_nt: TGTGCCAGCAGCTCCGCCGGGACATTCTCTGGAAACACCATATATTTT; cdr3_aa: CASSSAGTFSGNTIYF
d_call: NA; v_call: TRBV5-1; clone_size: NA; j_call: TRBJ2-2; cdr3_nt: TGCGCCAGCAGCCCACGACCTGACACTGCGAACACCGGGGAGCTGTTTTTT; cdr3_aa: CASSPRPDTANTGELFF
d_call: NA; v_call: TRBV5-1; clone_size: NA; j_call: TRBJ1-1; cdr3_nt: TGCGCCAGCAGCTTTGAGGCCGACGTCACTGAAGCTTTCTTT; cdr3_aa: CASSFEADVTEAFF
d_call: TRBD1; v_call: TRBV24-1; clone_size: NA; j_call: TRBJ2-3; cdr3_nt: TGTGCCACCAGTGATCCCGGACAGGGGGGAGATACGCAGTATTTT; cdr3_aa: CATSDPGQGGDTQYF
d_call: NA; v_call: TRBV23-1; clone_size: NA; j_call: TRBJ2-2; cdr3_nt: TGCGCCAGCAGTCAACGGGGGGGACACAGGGGAGACACCGGGGAGCTGTTTTTT; cdr3_aa: CASSQRGGHRGDTGELFF
d_call: NA; v_call: TRBV6-1; clone_size: once; j_call: TRBJ2-7; cdr3_nt: TGTGCCAGCAGTGAAGCTTGGAGTCGAGTACGAAGCTCCTACGAGCAGTACTTC; cdr3_aa: CASSEAWSRVRSSYEQYF
d_call: TRBD2; v_call: TRBV12-3/TRBV12-4; clone_size: NA; j_call: TRBJ2-1; cdr3_nt: TGTGCCAGCAGCCCGGGGGGGAACAATGAGCAGTTCTTC; cdr3_aa: CASSPGGNNEQFF
d_call: NA; v_call: TRBV10-3; clone_size: NA; j_call: TRBJ1-5; cdr3_nt: TGTGCCATCAGTAGGGACATTGGCAATCAGCCCCAGCATTTT; cdr3_aa: CAISRDIGNQPQHF
d_call: NA; v_call: TRBV19; clone_size: NA; j_call: TRBJ2-5; cdr3_nt: TGTGCCAGTAGTACCGACTTGCGGGATGGTAAGACCCAGTACTTC; cdr3_aa: CASSTDLRDGKTQYF
d_call: TRBD1; v_call: TRBV5-1; clone_size: once; j_call: TRBJ2-7; cdr3_nt: TGCGCCAGCAGCCCCGGGACAGCCTACGAGCAGTACTTC; cdr3_aa: CASSPGTAYEQYF
d_call: NA; v_call: TRBV7-3; clone_size: NA; j_call: TRBJ2-1; cdr3_nt: TGTGCCAGCAGCCTCGGGACCGCTTGGAATGAGCAGTTCTTC; cdr3_aa: CASSLGTAWNEQFF
d_call: NA; v_call: TRBV7-2; clone_size: NA; j_call: TRBJ2-1; cdr3_nt: TGTGCCAGCAGCTTGTCGGTGGGGTCAGGCTCCTACAATGAGCAGTTCTTC; cdr3_aa: CASSLSVGSGSYNEQFF
d_call: TRBD2; v_call: TRBV2; clone_size: NA; j_call: TRBJ2-1; cdr3_nt: TGTGCCAGCGGACTAGCGGGGAGTGCCTACAATGAGCAGTTCTTC; cdr3_aa: CASGLAGSAYNEQFF
d_call: NA; v_call: TRBV6-5; clone_size: NA; j_call: TRBJ1-3; cdr3_nt: TGTGCCAGCAGTTACGGGGGTCCCCACTCTGGAAACACCATATATTTT; cdr3_aa: CASSYGGPHSGNTIYF
d_call: TRBD1; v_call: TRBV6-5; clone_size: once; j_call: TRBJ2-5; cdr3_nt: TGTGCCAGCCGAAGGCAACAGGGGGTTCAAGAGACCCAGTACTTC; cdr3_aa: CASRRQQGVQETQYF
d_call: TRBD2; v_call: TRBV6-1; clone_size: NA; j_call: TRBJ2-7; cdr3_nt: TGTGCCAGCAGTGAAGGGACTAGCGGGAGGAACGAGCAGTACTTC; cdr3_aa: CASSEGTSGRNEQYF
d_call: NA; v_call: TRBV2; clone_size: NA; j_call: TRBJ1-1; cdr3_nt: TGTGCCAGCAGTTTCGCAGGGAGAAACACTGAAGCTTTCTTT; cdr3_aa: CASSFAGRNTEAFF
d_call: TRBD2; v_call: TRBV7-9; clone_size: once; j_call: TRBJ2-5; cdr3_nt: TGTGCCAGCAGCTTTGGGACTAGCTCGTACCAAGAGACCCAGTACTTC; cdr3_aa: CASSFGTSSYQETQYF
d_call: NA; v_call: TRBV24-1; clone_size: NA; j_call: TRBJ1-5; cdr3_nt: TGTGCCACCAGTGACGACCGAGGGCCCCAGCATTTT; cdr3_aa: CATSDDRGPQHF
d_call: NA; v_call: TRBV10-3; clone_size: few; j_call: TRBJ2-3; cdr3_nt: TGTGCCATCAGCCCTATGGGCACAGATACGCAGTATTTT; cdr3_aa: CAISPMGTDTQYF
d_call: TRBD1; v_call: TRBV6-5; clone_size: NA; j_call: TRBJ1-5; cdr3_nt: TGTGCCAGCAGGGAGACAGGGCGGGTACAGCCCCAGCATTTT; cdr3_aa: CASRETGRVQPQHF
d_call: NA; v_call: TRBV7-2; clone_size: NA; j_call: TRBJ2-2; cdr3_nt: TGTGCCAGCAGCTTCCCAGGGGGGGAGGTTAGAACCGGGGAGCTGTTTTTT; cdr3_aa: CASSFPGGEVRTGELFF
d_call: NA; v_call: TRBV15; clone_size: many; j_call: TRBJ1-5; cdr3_nt: TGTGCCACCAGCAGAGAGGTCCGAGAGCCCCAGCATTTT; cdr3_aa: CATSREVREPQHF